The 16 T cell receptor beta chains below all came from one sample that was sequenced in a study of blood T cell repertoires in COVID-19. Using immunoSEQ multiplex PCR, the repertoire was profiled, and TCRdb retains in-frame clones only, with some absent. The table includes more than 80,000 clones, around 86% detected once. Sequenced material: peripheral blood. These receptors were taken from a woman between 65 and 79 years old with acute or convalescent COVID-19.

V usage is TRBV7-6 and J usage is TRBJ1-3; 8 bases line up with TRBD1. V lost 5 bases and J lost 4; bases outside the gene matches: 7. Germline loops: CDR1 SGHVS, CDR2 FNYEAQ. The CDR3 consists of 15 residues. The CDR3 DNA reads TGTGCCAGCAGCCTTGACAGGGGAGTAGGAAACACCATATATTTT. Its protein product is CASSLDRGVGNTIYF.

The CDR3 coding sequence is TGCGCCAGCAGTAAACAGGCGATTAATAGCAATCAGCCCCAGCATTTT. It is translated as CASSKQAINSNQPQHF. This sequence joins TRBV10-2 and TRBJ1-5; TRBD1 might be the D (5 bases). V was pared by 5 bases and J by 0 bases, with 14 bases between. The CDR3 consists of 16 residues. Germline V gene data show CDR1 as WSHSY and CDR2 as SAAADI.

CDR3 coding DNA: TGTGCCAGTAGTCCCGAACCGACAGGGTGGAACACTGAAGCTTTCTTT. It specifies CASSPEPTGWNTEAFF. The J gene is TRBJ1-1, the V gene TRBV19; 7 nucleotides line up with TRBD1. This CDR3 contains 16 residues. The ends lost 5 bases at V and 1 base at J; junction bases unmatched: 10. Per germline, CDR1 LNHDA and CDR2 SQIVND (reference sequence).

This clone was seen a few times. This rearrangement joins TRBV6-5 to TRBJ2-7; no clear D. Trimming removed 9 bases at V and 0 bases at J, with 18 bases between. Germline V gene sequence: CDR1 MNHEY, CDR2 SVGAGI. CDR3 length: 15 amino acids. As DNA, the CDR3 is TGTGCCAGTTTAAATAGGAGAAAAAGCTCCTACGAGCAGTACTTC. Encoded protein: CASLNRRKSSYEQYF.

This rearrangement joins TRBV10-3 to TRBJ1-3, with TRBD1 as a possible D gene (5 bases). The germline V gene has CDR1 ENHRY and CDR2 SYGVKD. Trimming removed 7 bases at V and 0 bases at J, with 13 bases between. The CDR3 consists of 15 residues. The CDR3 nucleotides are TGTGCCATCACCCCGGGGGGGGACTCTGGAAACACCATATATTTT. Protein sequence: CAITPGGDSGNTIYF.

In its sample, this clone was seen a few times. The chain couples TRBV11-2 to TRBJ1-2; the match to TRBD1 covers 7 bases. There are 13 residues in the CDR3. V lost 5 bases to trimming and J lost 7 bases; unmatched junction nucleotides: 7. CDR1 SGHAT and CDR2 FQNNGV come from the germline V gene. The CDR3, as DNA: TGTGCCAGCAGCGTGTACAGGGGAGGTGGCTACACCTTC. Translating it yields CASSVYRGGGYTF.

This clone was seen a handful of times. CDR3 residues: CASSQQWNTEAFF. CDR3 DNA sequence: TGTGCCAGCAGCCAACAGTGGAACACTGAAGCTTTCTTT. The V call is TRBV5-6, the J call TRBJ1-1; D unresolved. The V gene's germline CDR1 is SGHDT and CDR2 YYEEEE. V was shortened by 4 bases and J by 1 base, with 8 bases between the two germline ends. The CDR3 covers 13 residues.

This chain uses TRBV7-9 with TRBJ2-7; D unclear. The CDR3 extends over 11 amino acids. Per germline, CDR1 SEHNR and CDR2 FQNEAQ (reference sequence). Trimming stripped 2 bases from V and 3 bases from J, with 2 bases between. CDR3 amino acids: CASSLYYEQYF. In DNA form, the CDR3 reads TGTGCCAGCAGCTTATACTACGAGCAGTACTTC.

The J gene is TRBJ2-3, the V gene TRBV14, with 7 bases fitting TRBD2. CDR1 is SGHDN, CDR2 FVKESK, per germline. J lost 0 bases, V lost 0 bases, and 6 bases had no gene match. There are 17 residues in the CDR3. The CDR3 nucleotides read TGTGCCAGCAGCCAAGAAGTCGGTAGCGGGAGCACAGATACGCAGTATTTT. Translating gives CASSQEVGSGSTDTQYF. Filled out from reference TRBV14 and TRBJ2-3, the complete variable domain reads EAGVTQFPSHSVIEKGQTVTLRCDPISGHDNLYWYRRVMGKEIKFLLHFVKESKQDESGMPNNRFLAERTGGTYSTLKVQPAELEDSGVYFCASSQEVGSGSTDTQYFGPGTRLTVL.

The chain combines TRBV18 with TRBJ1-1, with 7 bases fitting TRBD1. The CDR3 consists of 13 residues. Per germline, CDR1 KGHSH and CDR2 LQKENI. V was pared by 0 bases and J by 11 bases, with 6 bases of the junction left unmatched. CDR3 sequence reads: CASSPPVTGEAFF. CDR3 DNA: TGTGCCAGCTCACCACCGGTCACAGGGGAGGCTTTCTTT.

The chain links TRBV27 to TRBJ1-2, with D possibly matching TRBD1 (6 bases). Per the germline V gene, CDR1 is MNHEY and CDR2 is SMNVEV (reference sequence). The CDR3 is made up of 13 amino acids. The ends were cut back, 4 bases at V and 4 bases at J, with 10 bases in the middle. CDR3 bases: TGTGCCAGCAGTTGCAGGGGATGCTATGGCTACACCTTC. Protein sequence: CASSCRGCYGYTF.

V is TRBV7-9 and J is TRBJ1-6; the D is unclear. From germline, CDR1 is SEHNR and CDR2 FQNEAQ (reference sequence). The CDR3 covers 13 residues. Trimming stripped 2 bases from V and 7 bases from J, with 6 bases between. Written as DNA, the CDR3 is TGTGCCAGCAGCTTATATGAGAATTCACCCCTCCACTTT. Protein: CASSLYENSPLHF.

This clone has only one observation. The chain has TRBV10-3 and TRBJ1-6; 9 bases agree with TRBD1. The V and J ends lost 2 bases and 6 bases, in that order; junction bases with no gene match: 2. Germline CDR1 reads ENHRY; CDR2 reads SYGVKD. CDR3 length equals 15 residues. The CDR3 bases are TGTGCCATCAGTGAGGGGACAGGGTTTAATTCACCCCTCCACTTT. This gives the protein CAISEGTGFNSPLHF.

This chain connects TRBV5-1 to TRBJ2-1; weak D call: TRBD2 (5 bases). CDR3 size: 15 residues. In germline, CDR1 is SGHRS, CDR2 YFSETQ. Trimming removed 0 bases from V and 1 base from J, with 8 bases in between. Written as DNA, the CDR3 is TGCGCCAGCAGCTTGGTCGAGGGTTCCTACAATGAGCAGTTCTTC. It is translated as CASSLVEGSYNEQFF.

V gene TRBV18 combines with J gene TRBJ1-2; 9 bases fit TRBD1. The CDR3 totals 17 residues. The germline gives CDR1 KGHSH, CDR2 LQKENI. Losses at the gene ends were 3 bases for V and 3 bases for J; bases not matched to a gene: 11. CDR3 region: CASSPTGGVFKDYGYTF. The CDR3 coding sequence is TGTGCCAGCTCACCTACAGGGGGCGTTTTCAAAGACTATGGCTACACCTTC.

The chain employs TRBV7-2 and TRBJ1-2; 7 bases are a match to TRBD1. Trimming took 4 bases from V and 4 from J; bases not matched to a gene: 3. The CDR3 sequence is 13 residues long. Germline V gives CDR1 SGHTA, CDR2 FQGNSA. In DNA form, the CDR3 reads TGTGCCAGCAGCTCGGGACAGTTCTATGGCTACACCTTC. Encoded protein: CASSSGQFYGYTF.